The T cell receptor beta chain under discussion was sequenced for a study of cytomegalovirus exposure and HLA in healthy donors. CDR1 SGHRS and CDR2 YFSETQ come from the germline V gene. The CDR3 is 17 residues long. V gave up 0 bases and J gave up 2 bases; unmatched junction bases: 11. Amplification used 60 Vbeta primers and 13 Jbeta primers. Sequencing was performed with immunoSEQ multiplex PCR; in TCRdb, only in-frame clones are kept and a portion is missing. Of roughly 140,000 clones in the sample, about four fifths were seen once. The rearrangement joins TRBV5-1 to TRBJ2-7; 7 bases line up with TRBD1. Material: PBMCs. The TCR was taken from a man aged 25-45 years in good health and CMV-seronegative. The CDR3: CASSLADSGQKAYEQYF. For the CDR3, the DNA is TGCGCCAGCAGCTTGGCCGATTCGGGACAGAAAGCCTACGAGCAGTACTTC.